The next 3 T cell receptor beta chains were all read from a single sample in a study of human T cells and chemical hapten exposure. MiXCR, applied by TCRdb to the RACE reads, yields one record per CDR3 protein. The table lists under 400,000 distinct CDR3 sequences, 4.5% to 6% of them singletons. Time point here: pre-sensitization, week 0. Treatment in this sample: therapeutic diphenylcyclopropenone sensitization with weekly scalp DPC. Sequenced here: whole blood, sampled in connection with sensitization to the hapten diphenylcyclopropenone (DPC). The receptors come from a woman aged 45-60 years with alopecia areata. Some clones in this sample may be carry-over from other donors' samples.

The chain links TRBV12-3 or TRBV12-4 to TRBJ2-5; TRBD2 agrees at 12 bases. This CDR3 is 17 amino acids long. V dropped 2 bases and J dropped 4; count of bases not matched to a gene: 8. The CDR3 protein is CASSLLASGRGRETQYF. Written as DNA, the CDR3 is TGTGCCAGCAGTTTATTGGCTAGCGGGAGGGGAAGAGAGACCCAGTACTTC.

This clonotype occurred many times. The chain recombines TRBV29-1 with TRBJ1-5; TRBD1 might be the D (5 bases). The CDR3 totals 15 residues. Germline-derived CDR1 and CDR2 are SQVTM and ANQGSEA. Trimming removed 5 bases at V and 4 bases at J, with 18 bases between. CDR3 residues: CSVTNEAGLNQPQHF. The CDR3 nucleotides read TGCAGCGTTACTAACGAGGCAGGGTTGAATCAGCCCCAGCATTTT. Full variable domain (missing parts from reference TRBV29-1 and TRBJ1-5): SAVISQKPSRDICQRGTSLTIQCQVDSQVTMMFWYRQQPGQSLTLIATANQGSEATYESGFVIDKFPISRPNLTFSTLTVSNMSPEDSSIYLCSVTNEAGLNQPQHFGDGTRLSIL.

This clonotype was picked up many times. V is TRBV7-9 and J is TRBJ1-5; D may be TRBD1 (6 bases). The V gene's germline CDR1 is SEHNR and CDR2 FQNEAQ (reference sequence). This CDR3 is built from 14 residues. Trimming pared 2 bases from V and 5 bases from J, leaving 10 bases between. CDR3 protein: CASSLLAGDQPQHF. The CDR3 coding sequence is TGTGCCAGCAGCTTATTGGCAGGGGATCAGCCCCAGCATTTT.